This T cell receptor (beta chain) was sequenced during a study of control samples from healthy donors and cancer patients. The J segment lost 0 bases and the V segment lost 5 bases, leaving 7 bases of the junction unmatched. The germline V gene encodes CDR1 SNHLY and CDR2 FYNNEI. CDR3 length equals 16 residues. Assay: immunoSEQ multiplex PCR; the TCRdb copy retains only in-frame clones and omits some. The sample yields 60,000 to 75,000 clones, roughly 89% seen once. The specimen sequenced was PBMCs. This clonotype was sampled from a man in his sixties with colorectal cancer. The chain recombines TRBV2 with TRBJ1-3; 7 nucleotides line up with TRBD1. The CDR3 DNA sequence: TGTGCCAGCAGTCCCTCCGGGACAGCCTCTGGAAACACCATATATTTT. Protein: CASSPSGTASGNTIYF.